This TCR beta chain is from a study of B cell selection in AIRE deficiency. Overall study findings and caveats: Shorter CDR3s marked shared Treg sequences, biased toward few non-templated insertions. Around 31% of healthy-shared Treg sequences were found among patient Tconv cells. Only TCRbeta was sequenced; around two fifths of shared healthy Treg sequences appeared in Tconv.

For this clone: Its antigen is still unknown.

Sorting defined conventional CD4 T cells as CD4+CD127+. Controls came from healthy donors unrelated to patients. This table comes from immunoSEQ multiplex PCR, and its TCRdb copy is limited to in-frame clones, with some not included. The sample shows 20,000 to 30,000 clones, 95% to 97% of them seen only once. Germline loops: CDR1 SGHAT, CDR2 FQNNGV. Trimming cost V 0 bases and J 2 bases, with 11 bases left between them. There are 15 residues in the CDR3. The material sequenced was CD4+CD127+ conventional T cells sorted from PBMCs. The TCR was taken from a human donor in good health. The genes are TRBV11-2 and TRBJ2-7, with no clear D. The CDR3 sequence is CASSLDRPGTYEQYF. As DNA, the CDR3 is TGTGCCAGCAGCTTAGATCGCCCGGGTACCTACGAGCAGTACTTC.